A single sample gave rise to the 4 T cell receptor beta chains below, sequenced in a study of OX40 agonist ivuxolimab in advanced cancers. Clones were sequenced by immunoSEQ multiplex PCR, and TCRdb holds only the in-frame ones, with some missing. This table has around 67,000 clones, approximately 90% appearing once. Sequences were derived from CD4+ or CD8+ T cells sorted from blood, sampled in a trial of the OX40 agonist ivuxolimab. The receptors here all came from an adult with an advanced solid tumor such as melanoma, head and neck, liver or kidney cancer.

The rearrangement links TRBV30 to TRBJ2-5; a weak D match, TRBD1 (6 bases). Trimming left V 3 bases short and J 2 bases short, with 10 bases between. This CDR3 spans 13 amino acids. The V gene's germline CDR1 is GTSNPN and CDR2 SVGIG (reference sequence). The CDR3 spells CAWRSGAQETQYF. The CDR3 nucleotides are TGTGCCTGGAGGTCAGGGGCACAAGAGACCCAGTACTTC. Variable domain in full (rest from reference TRBV30 and TRBJ2-5): SQTIHQWPATLVQPVGSPLSLECTVEGTSNPNLYWYRQAAGRGLQLLFYSVGIGQISSEVPQNLSASRPQDRQFILSSKKLLLSDSGFYLCAWRSGAQETQYFGPGTRLLVL.

This chain links TRBV27 with TRBJ1-2, with D unclear. The V end lost 5 bases, the J end lost 10 bases, and 14 bases lay between the germline ends. The CDR3 has 12 residues. The V gene's germline CDR1 is MNHEY and CDR2 SMNVEV (reference sequence). The CDR3 DNA reads as TGTGCCAGCAGTCCTCGCCCGGGCTCCTACACCTTC. Amino acid sequence: CASSPRPGSYTF.

The count of this clone is one. CDR3 sequence: CASASGLELDTQYF. The CDR3 DNA reads as TGCGCCAGCGCCTCGGGACTAGAATTAGATACGCAGTATTTT. V gene TRBV10-2 combines with J gene TRBJ2-3, with 8 bases matching TRBD2. The germline CDR1 and CDR2 sequences are WSHSY and SAAADI. CDR3 length: 14 amino acids. With V trimmed by 8 bases and J by 5 bases, 9 bases remained unmatched.

This clone was seen only once. DNA of the CDR3: TGCAGTGCTGACAGGGGATACGAGCAGTACTTC. Translated: CSADRGYEQYF. The rearrangement uses TRBV20-1 and TRBJ2-7, with 8 positions matching TRBD1. The CDR3 consists of 11 residues. The J segment lost 4 bases and the V segment lost 5 bases, leaving 1 base of the junction unmatched. CDR1 DFQATT and CDR2 SNEGSKA come from the germline V gene (reference sequence).